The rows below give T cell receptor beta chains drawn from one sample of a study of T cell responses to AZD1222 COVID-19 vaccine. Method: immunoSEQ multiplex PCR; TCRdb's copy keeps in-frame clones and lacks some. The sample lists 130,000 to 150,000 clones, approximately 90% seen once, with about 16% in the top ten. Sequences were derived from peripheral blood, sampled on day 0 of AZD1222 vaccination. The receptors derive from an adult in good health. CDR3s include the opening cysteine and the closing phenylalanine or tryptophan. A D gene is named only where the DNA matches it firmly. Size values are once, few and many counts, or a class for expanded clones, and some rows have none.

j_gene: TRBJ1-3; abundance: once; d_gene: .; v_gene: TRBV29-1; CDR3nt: TGCAGCACCCAGACAGATGGAAACACCATATATTTT; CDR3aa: CSTQTDGNTIYF
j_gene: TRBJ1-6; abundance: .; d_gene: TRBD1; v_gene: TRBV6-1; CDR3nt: TGTGCCAGCAGTGGACAGGGGGCCCGTTTTTCGCGTCACCATGGACCATCCCTCCACTTT; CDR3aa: CASSGQGARFSRHHGPSLHF
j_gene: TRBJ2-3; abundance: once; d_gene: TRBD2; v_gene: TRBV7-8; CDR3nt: TGTGCCAGCAGCTTCCAGCGGGGGGCTTACACAGATACGCAGTATTTT; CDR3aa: CASSFQRGAYTDTQYF
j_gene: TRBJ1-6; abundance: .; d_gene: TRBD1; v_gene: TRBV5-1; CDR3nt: TGCGCCAGCAGCTTACAGGGGACCGATTCACCCCTCCACTTT; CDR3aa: CASSLQGTDSPLHF
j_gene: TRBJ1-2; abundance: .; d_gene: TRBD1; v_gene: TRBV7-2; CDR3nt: TGTGCCAGCAGTGACGGGGGACAGCAAGCTCGAAACTATGGCTACACCTTC; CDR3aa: CASSDGGQQARNYGYTF
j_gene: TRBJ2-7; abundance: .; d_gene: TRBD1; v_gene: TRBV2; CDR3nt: TGTGCCAGCAGTGACTTAGTCGGTACAGGGGGCGAGCAGTACTTC; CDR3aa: CASSDLVGTGGEQYF
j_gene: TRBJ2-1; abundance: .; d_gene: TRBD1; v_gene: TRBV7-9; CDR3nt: TGTGCCAGCAGCTTAGGGGTTTGGACAGGGGGCCGGCTTGTTGAGCAGTTCTTC; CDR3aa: CASSLGVWTGGRLVEQFF
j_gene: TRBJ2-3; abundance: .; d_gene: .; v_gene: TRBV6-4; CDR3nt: TGTGCCAGCAGCCTGCAGGGAGGAGATACGCAGTATTTT; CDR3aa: CASSLQGGDTQYF
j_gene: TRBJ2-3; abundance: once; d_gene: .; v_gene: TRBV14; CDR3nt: TGTGCCAGCAGCCCTCTCGGAAGAACAGATACGCAGTATTTT; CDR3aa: CASSPLGRTDTQYF
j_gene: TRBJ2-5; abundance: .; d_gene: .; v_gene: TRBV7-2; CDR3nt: TGTGCCAGCAGTTTCGGACAGCAAGAGACCCAGTACTTC; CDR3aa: CASSFGQQETQYF
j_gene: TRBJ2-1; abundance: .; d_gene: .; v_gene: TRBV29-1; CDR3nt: TGCAGCGTTCCGGTCCGGGGAAAGCGTACTACTTACAATGAGCAGTTCTTC; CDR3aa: CSVPVRGKRTTYNEQFF
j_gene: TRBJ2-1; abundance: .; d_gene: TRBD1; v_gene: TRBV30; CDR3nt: TGTGCCTGGAGTGTCAGGGACAGGGCCTTCAATGAGCAGTTCTTC; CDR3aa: CAWSVRDRAFNEQFF
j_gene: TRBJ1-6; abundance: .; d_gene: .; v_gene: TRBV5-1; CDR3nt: TGCGCCAGCAGCTTAGCACAAGCTAATTCACCCCTCCACTTT; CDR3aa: CASSLAQANSPLHF
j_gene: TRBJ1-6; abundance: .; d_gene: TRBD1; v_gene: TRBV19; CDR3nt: TGTGCCACTCGCCCGGACAGGGCTTTGGGTTCACCCCTCCACTTT; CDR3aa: CATRPDRALGSPLHF
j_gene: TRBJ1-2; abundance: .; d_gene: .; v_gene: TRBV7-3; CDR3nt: TGTGCCAGCAGCCCTCTGACAGTTAACTATGGCTACACCTTC; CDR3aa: CASSPLTVNYGYTF
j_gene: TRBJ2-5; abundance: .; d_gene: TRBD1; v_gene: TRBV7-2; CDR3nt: TGTGCCAGCAGCTCACAGGGGGGAGTGGAGACCCAGTACTTC; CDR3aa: CASSSQGGVETQYF
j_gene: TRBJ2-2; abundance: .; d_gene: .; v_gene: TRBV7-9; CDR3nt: TGTGCCAGCCCTTATAGGGGCCGGAACACCGGGGAGCTGTTTTTT; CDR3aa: CASPYRGRNTGELFF
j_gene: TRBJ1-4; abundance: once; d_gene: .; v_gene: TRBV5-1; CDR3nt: TGCGCCAGCAGCTTGGACAGGTCTGCAACTAATGAAAAACTGTTTTTT; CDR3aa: CASSLDRSATNEKLFF
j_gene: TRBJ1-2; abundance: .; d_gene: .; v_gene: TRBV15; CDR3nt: TGTGCCACCAGCCGACCCCCGGGGCAGGGACGAGGCTATGGCTACACCTTC; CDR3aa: CATSRPPGQGRGYGYTF
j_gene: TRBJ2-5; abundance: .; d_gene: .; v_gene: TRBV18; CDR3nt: TGTGCCAGCTCACCACCGACCCAGCGGGACACGGGGGCCCAGTACTTC; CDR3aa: CASSPPTQRDTGAQYF
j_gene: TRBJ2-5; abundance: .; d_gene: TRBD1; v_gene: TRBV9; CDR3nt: TGTGCCAGCAGCGACCGACAGGGGGTGACCCAGTACTTC; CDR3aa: CASSDRQGVTQYF
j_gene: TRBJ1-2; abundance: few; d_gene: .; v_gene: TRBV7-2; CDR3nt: TGTGCCAGCAGTCCCGGACAGCACTATGGCTACACCTTC; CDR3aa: CASSPGQHYGYTF
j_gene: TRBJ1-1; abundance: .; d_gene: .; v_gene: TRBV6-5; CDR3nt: TGTGCCAGCAGTTTCAGGGCTCGGTTATCCTCTTTCGAAGCTTTCTTT; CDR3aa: CASSFRARLSSFEAFF
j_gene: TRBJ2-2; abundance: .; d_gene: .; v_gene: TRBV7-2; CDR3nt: TGTGCCAGCAGCCCATCCGTAGGCGGAGTTAACACCGGGGAGCTGTTTTTT; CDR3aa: CASSPSVGGVNTGELFF
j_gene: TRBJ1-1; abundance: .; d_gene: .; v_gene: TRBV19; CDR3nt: TGTGCCAGTCGGTTTGGGGGCGCCGCTTTCTTT; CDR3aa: CASRFGGAAFF
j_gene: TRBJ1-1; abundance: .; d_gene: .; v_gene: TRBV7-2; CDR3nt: TGTGCCAGCAGTCGGGGGAGGGTAGTTGAAGCTTTCTTT; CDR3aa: CASSRGRVVEAFF
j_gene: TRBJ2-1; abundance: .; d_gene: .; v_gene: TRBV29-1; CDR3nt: TGCAGCGTCCGTAGTAGTTCCTACAATGAGCAGTTCTTC; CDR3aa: CSVRSSSYNEQFF
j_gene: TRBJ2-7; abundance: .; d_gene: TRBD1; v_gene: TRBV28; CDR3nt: TGTGCCAGCAGTCTCGCAGGGGGCCCCACCTACGAGCAGTACTTC; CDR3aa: CASSLAGGPTYEQYF
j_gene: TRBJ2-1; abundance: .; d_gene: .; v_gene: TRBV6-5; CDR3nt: TGTGCCAGCAGTTACTCGACTACAGGTTCCTACAATGAGCAGTTCTTC; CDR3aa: CASSYSTTGSYNEQFF
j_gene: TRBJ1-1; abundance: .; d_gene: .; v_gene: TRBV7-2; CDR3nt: TGTGCCAGCAGCTTAGTCCCCCTGGCTGCAAACACTGAAGCTTTCTTT; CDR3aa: CASSLVPLAANTEAFF
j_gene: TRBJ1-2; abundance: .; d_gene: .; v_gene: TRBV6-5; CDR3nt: TGTGCCAGCAGTTACGACTCTAACTATGGCTACACCTTC; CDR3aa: CASSYDSNYGYTF
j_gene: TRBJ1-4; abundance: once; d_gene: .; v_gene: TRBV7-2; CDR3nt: TGTGCCAGCAGCTCGCGGAAGGCAGGGGATGAAAAACTGTTTTTT; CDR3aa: CASSSRKAGDEKLFF
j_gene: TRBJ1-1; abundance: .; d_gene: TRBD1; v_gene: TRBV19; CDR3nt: TGTGCCAGTAATAACAGGGGGCGGTTAACTGAAGCTTTCTTT; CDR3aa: CASNNRGRLTEAFF
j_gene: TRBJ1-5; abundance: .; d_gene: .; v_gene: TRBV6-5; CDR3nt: TGTGCGAGTGCCAGGGGATTAGCAGGGACCCAGCATTTT; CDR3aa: CASARGLAGTQHF
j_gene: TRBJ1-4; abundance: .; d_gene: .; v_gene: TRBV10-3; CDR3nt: TGTGCCATCAGTGCCTACAGTTCTGAAAAACTGTTTTTT; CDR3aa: CAISAYSSEKLFF
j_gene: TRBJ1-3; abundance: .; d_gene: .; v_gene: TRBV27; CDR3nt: TGTGCCAGTACGGACTATCTCGGGGCCACCATATATTTT; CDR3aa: CASTDYLGATIYF
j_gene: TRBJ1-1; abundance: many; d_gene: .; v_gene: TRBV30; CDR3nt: TGTGCCTGGATCCGTAGCACTGAAGCTTTCTTT; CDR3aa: CAWIRSTEAFF
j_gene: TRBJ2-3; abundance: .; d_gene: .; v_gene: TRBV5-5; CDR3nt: TGTGCCAGCCTTTATTCCACAGATACGCAGTATTTT; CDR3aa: CASLYSTDTQYF
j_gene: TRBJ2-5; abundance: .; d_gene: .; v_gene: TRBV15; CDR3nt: TGTGCCACCAGCAGAGACCGGGCCGGAGAGACCCAGTACTTC; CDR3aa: CATSRDRAGETQYF
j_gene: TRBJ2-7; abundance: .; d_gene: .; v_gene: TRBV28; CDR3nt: TGTGCCAGCAGAGATCGACAGGCCTCCTACGAGCAGTACTTC; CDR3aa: CASRDRQASYEQYF
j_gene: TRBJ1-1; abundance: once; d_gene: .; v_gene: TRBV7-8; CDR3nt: TGTGCCAGCAGCTTAGAGATCGCTGAAGCTTTCTTT; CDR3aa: CASSLEIAEAFF
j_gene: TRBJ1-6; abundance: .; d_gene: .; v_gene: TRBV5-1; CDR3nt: TGCGCCAGCAGGTACGAGGGTACTTCACCCCTCCACTTT; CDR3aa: CASRYEGTSPLHF
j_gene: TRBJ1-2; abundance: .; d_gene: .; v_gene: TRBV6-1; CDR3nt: TGTGCCAGCAGTGACAGCGTGTCGGGCTACACCTTC; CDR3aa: CASSDSVSGYTF
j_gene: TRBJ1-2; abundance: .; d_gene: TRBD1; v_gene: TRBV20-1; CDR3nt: TGCAGTGCTAGTGGGACAGGTCAAAACTATGGCTACACCTTC; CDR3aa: CSASGTGQNYGYTF
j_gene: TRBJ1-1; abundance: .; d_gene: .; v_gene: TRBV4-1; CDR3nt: TGCGCCAGCAGCCAAGAAGATGGTAGAGGGGGAGCTTTCTTT; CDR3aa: CASSQEDGRGGAFF
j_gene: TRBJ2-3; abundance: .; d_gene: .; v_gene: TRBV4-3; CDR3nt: TGCGCCAGCAGCCTGACGGGGTCGACAGATACGCAGTATTTT; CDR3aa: CASSLTGSTDTQYF
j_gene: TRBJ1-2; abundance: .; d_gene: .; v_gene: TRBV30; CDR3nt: TGTGCCTGGAGTCCCGGCAATGAGGGTGGCTACACCTTC; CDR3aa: CAWSPGNEGGYTF
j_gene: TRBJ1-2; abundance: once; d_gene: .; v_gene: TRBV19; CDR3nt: TGTGCCAGTAGTATAGAAAAAGGGCCCCGCGGCTACACCTTC; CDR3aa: CASSIEKGPRGYTF
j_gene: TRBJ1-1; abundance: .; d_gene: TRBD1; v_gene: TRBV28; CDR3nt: TGTGCCAGCAGCCCAGGGGGCAGGCGAACTGAAGCTTTCTTT; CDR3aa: CASSPGGRRTEAFF
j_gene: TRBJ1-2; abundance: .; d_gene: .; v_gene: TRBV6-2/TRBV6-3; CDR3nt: TGTGCCAGCAGTTGGACCCATGGCTACACCTTC; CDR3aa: CASSWTHGYTF